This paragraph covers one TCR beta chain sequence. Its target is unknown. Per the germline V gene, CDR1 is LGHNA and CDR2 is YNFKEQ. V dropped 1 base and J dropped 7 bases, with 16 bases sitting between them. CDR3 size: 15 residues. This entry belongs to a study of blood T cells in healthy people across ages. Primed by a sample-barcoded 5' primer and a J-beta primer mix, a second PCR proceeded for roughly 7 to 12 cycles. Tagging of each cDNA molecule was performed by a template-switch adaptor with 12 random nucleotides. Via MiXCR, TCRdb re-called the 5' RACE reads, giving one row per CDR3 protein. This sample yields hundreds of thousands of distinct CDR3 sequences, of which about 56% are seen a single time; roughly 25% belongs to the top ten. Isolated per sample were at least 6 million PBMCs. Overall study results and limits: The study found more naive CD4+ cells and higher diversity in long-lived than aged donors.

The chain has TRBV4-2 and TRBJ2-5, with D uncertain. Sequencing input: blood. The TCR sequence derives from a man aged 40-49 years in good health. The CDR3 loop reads CASSQGLQAEGTQYF. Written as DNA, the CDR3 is TGTGCCAGCAGCCAAGGGCTCCAGGCCGAAGGGACCCAGTACTTC.